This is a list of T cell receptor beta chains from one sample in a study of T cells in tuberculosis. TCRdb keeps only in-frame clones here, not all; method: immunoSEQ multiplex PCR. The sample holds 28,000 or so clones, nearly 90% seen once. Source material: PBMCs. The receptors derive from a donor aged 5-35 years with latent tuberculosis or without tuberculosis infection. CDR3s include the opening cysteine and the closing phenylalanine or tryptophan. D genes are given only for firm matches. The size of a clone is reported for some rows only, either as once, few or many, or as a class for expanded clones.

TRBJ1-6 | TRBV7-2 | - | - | TGTGCCAGCAGCTCTAGACCGGGGGATAATTCACCCCTCCACTTT | CASSSRPGDNSPLHF
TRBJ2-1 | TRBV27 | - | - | TGTGCCAGCAAAACCCGAGCGGTAGCGGAAGGGAATGAGCAGTTCTTC | CASKTRAVAEGNEQFF
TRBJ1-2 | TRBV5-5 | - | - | TGTGCCAGCAGCTTGGTGCAGGGCTATGGCTACACCTTC | CASSLVQGYGYTF
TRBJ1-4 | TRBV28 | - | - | TGTGCCAGCAGTTTATGGGACTCTAGGACTAATGAAAAACTGTTTTTT | CASSLWDSRTNEKLFF
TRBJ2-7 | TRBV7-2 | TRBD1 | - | TGTGCCAGCAGCCCCCCTCAGGCGGGACAGGGAGACGAGCAGTACTTC | CASSPPQAGQGDEQYF
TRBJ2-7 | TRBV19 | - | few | TGTGCCAGTAGTATAGACCGGGGGTCGGAGCAGTACTTC | CASSIDRGSEQYF
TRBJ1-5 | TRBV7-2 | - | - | TGTGCCAGCAGCTTAACGGGGAATCAGCCCCAGCATTTT | CASSLTGNQPQHF
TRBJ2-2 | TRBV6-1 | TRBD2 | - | TGTGCCAGCAGTGAAACCCCCAGCGGGGGGAACACCGGGGAGCTGTTTTTT | CASSETPSGGNTGELFF
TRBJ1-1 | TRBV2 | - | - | TGTGCCAGTTCCAGGGGACGAAGCACTGAAGCTTTCTTT | CASSRGRSTEAFF
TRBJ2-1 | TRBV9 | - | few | TGTGCCAGCAGCGTAGCTTATCGCAATGAGCAGTTCTTC | CASSVAYRNEQFF
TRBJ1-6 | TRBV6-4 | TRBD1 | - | TGTGCCAGCAGGAGGACAGGGGATAATTCACCCCTCCACTTT | CASRRTGDNSPLHF
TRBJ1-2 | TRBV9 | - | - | TGTGCCAGCAGCGCCGATACAGGGAACTATGGCTACACCTTC | CASSADTGNYGYTF
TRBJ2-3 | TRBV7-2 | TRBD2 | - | TGTGCCAGCAGCATACTAGCGGGGGGGCCGGGCACAGATACGCAGTATTTT | CASSILAGGPGTDTQYF
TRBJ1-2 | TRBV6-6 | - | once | TGTGCCAGCAGGCGGGACTTACAAGAGGGTGGCTACACCTTC | CASRRDLQEGGYTF
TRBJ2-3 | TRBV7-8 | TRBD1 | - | TGTGCCAGCAGCCGACAGGGGGTGACTAGCACAGATACGCAGTATTTT | CASSRQGVTSTDTQYF
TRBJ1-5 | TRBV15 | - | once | TGTGCCACCAGCAGAGATCGTGTGAGCAATCAGCCCCAGCATTTT | CATSRDRVSNQPQHF
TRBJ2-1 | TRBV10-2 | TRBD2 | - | TGCGCCAGCAGGCCCACTAGCGGGGGGACCCTGAGCTCCTACAATGAGCAGTTCTTC | CASRPTSGGTLSSYNEQFF
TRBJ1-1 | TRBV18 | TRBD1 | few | TGTGCCAGCTCCCTCGACAGGGCACAAGCTTTCTTT | CASSLDRAQAFF
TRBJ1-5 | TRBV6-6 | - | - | TGTGCCAGCATGGATGGAGGGCAGCCCCAGCATTTT | CASMDGGQPQHF
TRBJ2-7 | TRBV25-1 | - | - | TGTGCCAGCAGTGAATTTAAGGGGATCTACGAGCAGTACTTC | CASSEFKGIYEQYF
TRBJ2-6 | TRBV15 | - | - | TGTGCCATCCTATCACCAGGGGCCTCTGGGGCCAACGTCCTGACTTTC | CAILSPGASGANVLTF
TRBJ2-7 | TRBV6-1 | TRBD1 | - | TGTGCCAGCAATCCGGGACAGGGGGCTAGAGAGCAGTACTTC | CASNPGQGAREQYF
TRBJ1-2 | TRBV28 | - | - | TGTGCCAGCAGTTCCGGAGGGGTGGGCTATGGCTACACCTTC | CASSSGGVGYGYTF
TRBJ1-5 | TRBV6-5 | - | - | TGTGCCAGCAGTTACTCGAAGGCGGGCGAGGAGCCCCAGCATTTT | CASSYSKAGEEPQHF
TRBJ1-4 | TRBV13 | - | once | TGTGCCAGCAGCTTAGTCCTAGTCGAACTGTTTTTT | CASSLVLVELFF
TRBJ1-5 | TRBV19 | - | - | TGTGCCAGTAGTCTAGGCGGCGGGAACCAGCCCCAGCATTTT | CASSLGGGNQPQHF
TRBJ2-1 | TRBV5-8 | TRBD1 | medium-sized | TGTGCCAGCAGCTTGGAGGGACAGTACTACAATGAGCAGTTCTTC | CASSLEGQYYNEQFF
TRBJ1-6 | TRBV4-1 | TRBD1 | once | TGCGCCAGCACGGGACAGGGAGGATCACCCCTCCACTTT | CASTGQGGSPLHF
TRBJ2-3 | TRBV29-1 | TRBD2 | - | TGCAGCGTTGAAGTCCCCTTTATTACCGCGGGGGACACAGATACGCAGTATTTT | CSVEVPFITAGDTDTQYF
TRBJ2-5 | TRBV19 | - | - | TGTGCCAGTAGTAAAGCCGGGGAGACCCAGTACTTC | CASSKAGETQYF
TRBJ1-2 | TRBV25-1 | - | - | TGTGCCAGCAGTGAATTCATGACAGGCCCTAACTATGGCTACACCTTC | CASSEFMTGPNYGYTF
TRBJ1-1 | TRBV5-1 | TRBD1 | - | TGCGCCAGCAGCCCTGGACAGGGGGGAAGTACTGAAGCTTTCTTT | CASSPGQGGSTEAFF
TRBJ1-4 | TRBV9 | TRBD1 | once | TGTGCCAGCAGCGTAGGCCAGGGGGCTCATGAAAAACTGTTTTTT | CASSVGQGAHEKLFF
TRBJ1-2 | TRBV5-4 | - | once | - | CASSLVTGTAFGNGYTF
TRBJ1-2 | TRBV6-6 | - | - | TGTGCCAGCAGCCCCGTGGGGGCAGGGTATGGCTACACCTTC | CASSPVGAGYGYTF